Following are 25 T cell receptor beta chains from one sample sequenced in a study of shared clonotypes between healthy human individuals. The repertoire was sequenced with immunoSEQ multiplex PCR; TCRdb's copy has only in-frame clones and lacks some. This table has 650,000 to 700,000 clones, about 90% appearing once. The sample was memory CD8+ T cells from PBMCs. Subset noted: CD45RO+ cells pooled with CCR7-negative TemRA cells. The receptors were gathered from a man between 18 and 29 years old in good health. Some clones in this sample may be carry-over from other donors' samples.

V gene TRBV6-6 combines with J gene TRBJ2-5; 7 bases align to TRBD1. Per germline, CDR1 MNHNY and CDR2 SVGAGI (reference sequence). V lost 5 bases and J lost 4; bases outside the gene matches: 7. The length of the CDR3 is 14 residues. Written as DNA, the CDR3 is TGTGCCAGCAGTACTAGGACAGGTCTAGAGACCCAGTACTTC. Translation gives CASSTRTGLETQYF.

The V gene is TRBV4-3, the J gene TRBJ2-1; D is perhaps TRBD1 or TRBD2 (5 bases each). Per germline, CDR1 LGHNA and CDR2 YSLEER. Trimming shortened V by 4 bases and J by 0 bases, and 16 bases separated the two germline ends. The CDR3 sequence is 17 residues long. The CDR3 DNA is TGCGCCAGCAGCCTTTGGGACCGGACGCCCTCCTACAATGAGCAGTTCTTC. Translating gives CASSLWDRTPSYNEQFF.

V gene TRBV29-1 combines with J gene TRBJ1-1; D is uncertain. CDR3 length: 12 residues. Germline assignment: CDR1 SQVTM and CDR2 ANQGSEA. V lost 5 bases to trimming and J lost 2 bases, with 9 bases between them. CDR3 sequence reads: CSVREGNTEAFF. In DNA form, the CDR3 reads TGCAGCGTTAGGGAGGGCAACACTGAAGCTTTCTTT.

This chain connects TRBV9 to TRBJ1-5; TRBD1 matches 11 bases. Germline CDR1 and CDR2: SGDLS and YYNGEE. V trimming: 3 bases; J trimming: 6 bases; junction bases outside the gene matches: 2. CDR3 length equals 14 residues. This CDR3 is CASSAGTGGQPQHF. The CDR3 DNA is TGTGCCAGCAGCGCCGGGACAGGGGGTCAGCCCCAGCATTTT.

CDR3 DNA sequence: TGTGCCAGCAGCTGGATGAGGGGACAAAACACTGAAGCTTTCTTT. Protein: CASSWMRGQNTEAFF. This chain uses TRBV5-5 with TRBJ1-1; maybe TRBD1 (6 bases). The CDR3 totals 15 residues. The V end lost 3 bases, the J end lost 2 bases, and 14 bases lay between the germline ends. Looked up from germline, CDR1 is SGHKS and CDR2 is YYEKEE (reference sequence).

The rearrangement links TRBV27 to TRBJ2-5; D remains unclear. Germline CDR1 MNHEY, CDR2 SMNVEV (reference sequence). The CDR3 totals 12 residues. V was cut by 5 bases and J by 5 bases, with 9 bases left in between. The CDR3 spells CASSPLGETQYF. In nucleotides, the CDR3 is TGTGCCAGCAGTCCGTTAGGGGAGACCCAGTACTTC.

The chain joins TRBV4-1 to TRBJ2-1, with 7 nucleotides matching TRBD2. Germline CDR1 reads MGHRA; CDR2 reads YSYEKL. This CDR3 is 16 amino acids long. V was pared by 6 bases and J by 1 base, with 9 bases of the junction left unmatched. DNA of the CDR3: TGCGCCAGCAGTTTAACGGGCGGGAGTTCCTACAATGAGCAGTTCTTC. The encoded protein is CASSLTGGSSYNEQFF.

The chain recombines TRBV28 with TRBJ1-1; D is unresolved. The germline gives CDR1 MDHEN, CDR2 SYDVKM. The CDR3 has 14 residues. V was shortened by 6 bases and J by 3 bases, with 14 bases between the two germline ends. DNA of the CDR3: TGTGCCAGCAGCATGAGGCCGTACTACACTGAAGCTTTCTTT. Protein product: CASSMRPYYTEAFF.

The genes are TRBV4-2 and TRBJ1-2; tentative D call: TRBD1 (5 bases). The V and J ends lost 0 bases and 1 base respectively, with 12 bases between them. The CDR3 runs to 16 residues. Germline assignment: CDR1 LGHNA and CDR2 YNFKEQ. The CDR3 region is CASSQERPGLNYGYTF. The CDR3 nucleotides read TGTGCCAGCAGCCAAGAGAGGCCAGGGCTTAACTATGGCTACACCTTC.

V gene TRBV28 combines with J gene TRBJ2-2, with D possibly being TRBD1 or TRBD2 (5 bases each). The CDR3 runs to 15 residues. Trimming pared 8 bases from V and 7 bases from J, leaving 20 bases between. CDR1 MDHEN and CDR2 SYDVKM come from the germline V gene. The CDR3 bases are TGTGCCAGCGGGTCCACCGGGACGTATTTCGGGGAGCTGTTTTTT. This gives the protein CASGSTGTYFGELFF.

The chain recombines TRBV6-1 with TRBJ1-4; D not certain. The germline V gene has CDR1 MNHNS and CDR2 SASEGT. The V gene lost 1 base and the J gene lost 6 bases, with 6 bases spanning the gap. CDR3 length: 13 residues. The CDR3 DNA sequence: TGTGCCAGCAGTGAAGTAGTATATGAAAAACTGTTTTTT. It encodes CASSEVVYEKLFF.

The J gene is TRBJ1-2, the V gene TRBV7-9; no clear D. The CDR3 totals 14 residues. Germline CDR1 and CDR2: SEHNR and FQNEAQ (reference sequence). Deletions cut 5 bases from V and 5 bases from J, with 15 bases between. The CDR3: CASSQVSTPYGYTF. The CDR3 DNA reads TGTGCCAGCAGCCAAGTCTCGACACCGTATGGCTACACCTTC. Combining the CDR3 with reference TRBV7-9 and TRBJ1-2 gives the whole variable domain DTGVSQNPRHKITKRGQNVTFRCDPISEHNRLYWYRQTLGQGPEFLTYFQNEAQLEKSRLLSDRFSAERPKGSFSTLEIQRTEQGDSAMYLCASSQVSTPYGYTFGSGTRLTVV.

This clone was picked up one time. CDR3 nucleotide sequence: TGTGCCAGTAGTTTCCGGGCCCCCAATGAGCAGTTCTTC. Translating gives CASSFRAPNEQFF. The chain uses TRBV19 and TRBJ2-1; D not certain. The V gene lost 5 bases and the J gene lost 6 bases, with 11 bases spanning the gap. The CDR3 runs to 13 residues. Germline lookup yields CDR1 LNHDA and CDR2 SQIVND (reference sequence).

V and J are TRBV28 and TRBJ2-5; D ambiguous. Trimming took 5 bases from V and 3 from J, leaving 4 bases between them. There are 11 residues in the CDR3. Germline V gene sequence: CDR1 MDHEN, CDR2 SYDVKM. Written as DNA, the CDR3 is TGTGCCAGCAGTCAAAAAGAGACCCAGTACTTC. This codes for CASSQKETQYF.

Details on this clone: Distinct nucleotide sequences in the sample also encode this CDR3. V and J are TRBV28 and TRBJ1-1; tentative D call: TRBD1 (5 bases). V was pared by 2 bases and J by 5 bases, with 12 bases between. The CDR3 is 14 residues long. Germline CDR1 MDHEN, CDR2 SYDVKM. CDR3 nucleotide sequence: TGTGCCAGCAGTTTAAGGGGTGGGGGGACTGAAGCTTTCTTT. It encodes CASSLRGGGTEAFF.

V usage is TRBV11-2 and J usage is TRBJ2-7, with 7 positions matching TRBD2. This CDR3 is 14 amino acids long. V lost 5 bases, J lost 3 bases, and 7 bases stayed unmatched. Germline values: CDR1 SGHAT, CDR2 FQNNGV. Written as DNA, the CDR3 is TGTGCCAGCAGCGAGGGAAGCGGGGTCTACGAGCAGTACTTC. Translating it yields CASSEGSGVYEQYF.

The chain carries TRBV6-1 and TRBJ2-7; 8 nucleotides line up with TRBD2. Germline assignment: CDR1 MNHNS and CDR2 SASEGT. This CDR3 contains 15 residues. The V segment lost 6 bases and the J segment 0 bases; nucleotides outside the gene matches: 7. CDR3 region: CASRTAGEGSYEQYF. In DNA form, the CDR3 reads TGTGCCAGCAGGACAGCGGGAGAGGGCTCCTACGAGCAGTACTTC.

The gene calls are TRBV27 and TRBJ2-7; D is undetermined. The germline V and J ends were trimmed by 5 bases and 2 bases, with 13 bases remaining between them. CDR3 length: 14 residues. In germline, CDR1 is MNHEY, CDR2 SMNVEV (reference sequence). The CDR3 is CASSPHGPTYEQYF. The CDR3 bases are TGTGCCAGCAGTCCTCATGGCCCTACCTACGAGCAGTACTTC.

V and J are TRBV19 and TRBJ1-1, with a weak D call TRBD1 (6 bases). Trimming shortened V by 9 bases and J by 1 base, and 12 bases separated the two germline ends. This CDR3 comprises 13 residues. Looked up from germline, CDR1 is LNHDA and CDR2 is SQIVND (reference sequence). The CDR3 is CASAQGPNTEAFF. In DNA, the CDR3 is TGTGCCAGCGCACAGGGACCGAACACTGAAGCTTTCTTT.

The chain couples TRBV30 to TRBJ1-2; 7 nucleotides align to TRBD1. Germline V gene data show CDR1 as GTSNPN and CDR2 as SVGIG (reference sequence). This CDR3 spans 15 amino acids. After removal of 2 bases from V and 4 bases from J, the junction contained 10 bases not matched to a gene. CDR3: CAWSLRTGNSYGYTF. The CDR3 bases are TGTGCCTGGAGTTTAAGGACAGGAAATAGCTATGGCTACACCTTC.

The V call is TRBV6-1, the J call TRBJ1-1; unclear D gene. Germline-derived CDR1 and CDR2 are MNHNS and SASEGT. The germline V and J ends were trimmed by 10 bases and 1 base, with 16 bases remaining between them. The CDR3 loop spans 14 amino acids. In DNA, the CDR3 is TGTGCCACCTCTAACCGGGGTTGGAACACTGAAGCTTTCTTT. Its translation is CATSNRGWNTEAFF.

The V gene is TRBV2, the J gene TRBJ1-2; D is unresolved. Trimming shortened V by 3 bases and J by 4 bases, and 18 bases separated the two germline ends. This CDR3 has 16 residues. Germline V CDR1 and CDR2: SNHLY, FYNNEI. This chain's CDR3 is CASSDTVEPNLYGYTF. CDR3 coding DNA: TGTGCCAGCAGTGATACCGTTGAACCGAACCTCTATGGCTACACCTTC.

The chain combines TRBV27 with TRBJ2-5; the D gene is possibly TRBD1 (8 bases). Trimming shortened V by 10 bases and J by 2 bases, and 14 bases separated the two germline ends. CDR1 is MNHEY, CDR2 SMNVEV, per germline (reference sequence). The CDR3 sequence is 13 residues long. In DNA form, the CDR3 reads TGTGCCATCGGGGGGACAGGACAAGAGACCCAGTACTTC. Protein: CAIGGTGQETQYF.

This clone was recorded once. The chain recombines TRBV15 with TRBJ1-5; D unresolved. V lost 4 bases to trimming and J lost 7 bases, with 17 bases between them. CDR3 length: 15 residues. Germline V gene lookup returns CDR1 LNHNV and CDR2 YYDKDF (reference sequence). The CDR3 region has the DNA TGTGCCACCAGCACCACGCACGAAAACCAACAGCCCCAGCATTTT. Translating it yields CATSTTHENQQPQHF.

This rearrangement joins TRBV13 to TRBJ1-4; 10 positions match TRBD1. The ends lost 4 bases at V and 7 bases at J; junction bases unmatched: 6. The CDR3 covers 15 residues. Germline V CDR1 and CDR2: PRHDT, FYEKMQ (reference sequence). The CDR3 region is CASSSDRGGSEKLFF. In DNA form, the CDR3 reads TGTGCCAGCAGCTCGGACAGGGGGGGGAGTGAAAAACTGTTTTTT.